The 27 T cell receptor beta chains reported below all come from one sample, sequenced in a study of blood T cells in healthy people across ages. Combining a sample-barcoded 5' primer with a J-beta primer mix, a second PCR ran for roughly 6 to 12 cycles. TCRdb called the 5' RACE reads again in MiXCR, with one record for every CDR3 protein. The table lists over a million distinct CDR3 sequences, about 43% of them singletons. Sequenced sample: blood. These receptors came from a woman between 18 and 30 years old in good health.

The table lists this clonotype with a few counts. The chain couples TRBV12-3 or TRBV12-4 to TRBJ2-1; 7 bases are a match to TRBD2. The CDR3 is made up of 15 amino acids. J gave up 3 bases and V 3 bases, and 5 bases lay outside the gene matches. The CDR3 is CASSFSLADYNEQFF. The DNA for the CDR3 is TGTGCCAGCAGTTTCTCCCTAGCGGACTACAATGAGCAGTTCTTC.

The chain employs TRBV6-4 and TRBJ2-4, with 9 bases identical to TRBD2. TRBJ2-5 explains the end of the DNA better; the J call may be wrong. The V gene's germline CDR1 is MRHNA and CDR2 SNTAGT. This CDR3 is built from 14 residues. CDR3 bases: TGTGCCAGCTTTAGCGGGGGACATCAAGAGACCCAGTACTTC. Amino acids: CASFSGGHQETQYF.

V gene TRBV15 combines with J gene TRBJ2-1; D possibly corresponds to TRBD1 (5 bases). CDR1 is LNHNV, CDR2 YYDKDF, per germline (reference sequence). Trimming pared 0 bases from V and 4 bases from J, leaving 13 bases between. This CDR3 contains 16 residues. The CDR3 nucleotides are TGTGCCACCAGCAGAGAGCCCCAGGGCCCTTACAATGAGCAGTTCTTC. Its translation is CATSREPQGPYNEQFF.

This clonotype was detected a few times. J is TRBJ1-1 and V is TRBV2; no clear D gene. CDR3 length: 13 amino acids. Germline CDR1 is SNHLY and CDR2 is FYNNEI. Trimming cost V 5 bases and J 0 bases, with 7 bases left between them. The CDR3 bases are TGTGCCAGCAGTCGAGTATTGAACACTGAAGCTTTCTTT. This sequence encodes CASSRVLNTEAFF.

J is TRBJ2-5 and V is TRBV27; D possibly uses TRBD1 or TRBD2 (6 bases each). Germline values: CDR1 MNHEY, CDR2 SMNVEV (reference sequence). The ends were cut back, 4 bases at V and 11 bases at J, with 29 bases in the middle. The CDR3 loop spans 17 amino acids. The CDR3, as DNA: TGTGCCAGCAGTTGGGGGCTCGGCGGGAAGACTGGCAATGAGCAGTACTTC. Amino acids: CASSWGLGGKTGNEQYF.

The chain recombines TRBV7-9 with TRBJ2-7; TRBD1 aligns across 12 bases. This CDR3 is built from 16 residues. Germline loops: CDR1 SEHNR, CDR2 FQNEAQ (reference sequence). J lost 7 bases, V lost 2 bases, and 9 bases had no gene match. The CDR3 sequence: CASSLNGTGGLGEQYF. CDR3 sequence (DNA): TGTGCCAGCAGCTTAAACGGGACAGGGGGCTTAGGGGAGCAGTACTTC.

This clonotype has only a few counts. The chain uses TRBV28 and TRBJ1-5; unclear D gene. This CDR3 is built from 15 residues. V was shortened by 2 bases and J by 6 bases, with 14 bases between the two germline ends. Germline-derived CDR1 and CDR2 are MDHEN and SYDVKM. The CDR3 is CASSLASGSSQPQHF. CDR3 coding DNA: TGTGCCAGCAGTTTAGCGTCTGGGAGTAGTCAGCCCCAGCATTTT.

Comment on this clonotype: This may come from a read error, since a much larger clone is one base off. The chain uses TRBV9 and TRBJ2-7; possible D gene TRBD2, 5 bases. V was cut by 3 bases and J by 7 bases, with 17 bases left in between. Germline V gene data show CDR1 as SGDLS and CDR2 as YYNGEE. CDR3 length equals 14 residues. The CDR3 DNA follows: TGTGCCAGCAGCGCCCTGACTGGAGGTGGGGAGCAGTACTTC. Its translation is CASSALTGGGEQYF.

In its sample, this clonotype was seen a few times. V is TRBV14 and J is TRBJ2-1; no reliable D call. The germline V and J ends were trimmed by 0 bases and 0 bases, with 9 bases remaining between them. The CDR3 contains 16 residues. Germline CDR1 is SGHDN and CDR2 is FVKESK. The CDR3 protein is CASSQDRYLSYNEQFF. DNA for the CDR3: TGTGCCAGCAGCCAAGATAGGTATCTCTCCTACAATGAGCAGTTCTTC. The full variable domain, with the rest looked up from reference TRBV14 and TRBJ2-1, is EAGVTQFPSHSVIEKGQTVTLRCDPISGHDNLYWYRRVMGKEIKFLLHFVKESKQDESGMPNNRFLAERTGGTYSTLKVQPAELEDSGVYFCASSQDRYLSYNEQFFGPGTRLTVL.

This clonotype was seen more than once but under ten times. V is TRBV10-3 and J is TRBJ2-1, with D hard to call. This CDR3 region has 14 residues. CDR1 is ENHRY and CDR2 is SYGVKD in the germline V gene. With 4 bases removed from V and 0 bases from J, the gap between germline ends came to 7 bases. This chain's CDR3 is CAISASSSYNEQFF. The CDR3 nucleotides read TGTGCCATCAGTGCAAGTAGCTCCTACAATGAGCAGTTCTTC.

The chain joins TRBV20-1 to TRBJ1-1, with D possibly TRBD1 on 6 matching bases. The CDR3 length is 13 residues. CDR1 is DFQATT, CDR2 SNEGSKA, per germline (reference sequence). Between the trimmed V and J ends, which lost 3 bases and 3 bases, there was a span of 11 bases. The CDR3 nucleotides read TGCAGTGCTAGGCCAGGGGCCTACACTGAAGCTTTCTTT. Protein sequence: CSARPGAYTEAFF.

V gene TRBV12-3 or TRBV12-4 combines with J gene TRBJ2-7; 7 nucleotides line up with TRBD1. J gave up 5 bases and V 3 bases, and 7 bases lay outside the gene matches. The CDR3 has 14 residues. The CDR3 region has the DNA TGTGCCAGCAGTTTCCAGGGGGAAAGCGACGAGCAGTACTTC. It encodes CASSFQGESDEQYF.

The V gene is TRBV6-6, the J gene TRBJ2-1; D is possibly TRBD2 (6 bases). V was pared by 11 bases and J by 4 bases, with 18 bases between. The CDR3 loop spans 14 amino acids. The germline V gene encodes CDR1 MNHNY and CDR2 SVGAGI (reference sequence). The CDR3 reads CAGQTPGLYNEQFF. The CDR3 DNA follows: TGTGCCGGTCAAACTCCCGGACTATACAATGAGCAGTTCTTC.

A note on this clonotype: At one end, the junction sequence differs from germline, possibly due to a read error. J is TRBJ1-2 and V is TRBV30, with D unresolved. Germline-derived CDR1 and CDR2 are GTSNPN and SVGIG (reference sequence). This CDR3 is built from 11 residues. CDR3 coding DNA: TGTGCCGGGAGTATGGGTGGGGGCTACACCTTC. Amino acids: CAGSMGGGYTF. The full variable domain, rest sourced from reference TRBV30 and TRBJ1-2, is SQTIHQWPATLVQPVGSPLSLECTVEGTSNPNLYWYRQAAGRGLQLLFYSVGIGQISSEVPQNLSASRPQDRQFILSSKKLLLSDSGFYLCAGSMGGGYTFGSGTRLTVV.

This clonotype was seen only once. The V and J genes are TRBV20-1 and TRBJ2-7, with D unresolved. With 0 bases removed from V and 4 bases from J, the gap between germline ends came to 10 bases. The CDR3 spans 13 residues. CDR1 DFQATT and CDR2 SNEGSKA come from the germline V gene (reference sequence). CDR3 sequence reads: CSARDTRGYEQYF. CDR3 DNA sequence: TGCAGTGCTAGAGATACCAGAGGATACGAGCAGTACTTC.

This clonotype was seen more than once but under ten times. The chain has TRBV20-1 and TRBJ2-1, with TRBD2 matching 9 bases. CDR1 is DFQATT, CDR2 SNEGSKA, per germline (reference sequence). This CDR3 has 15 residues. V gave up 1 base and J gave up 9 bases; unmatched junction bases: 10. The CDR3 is CSARAHTGTSSEQFF. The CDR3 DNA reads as TGCAGTGCTAGAGCACATACCGGGACTAGCAGTGAGCAGTTCTTC.

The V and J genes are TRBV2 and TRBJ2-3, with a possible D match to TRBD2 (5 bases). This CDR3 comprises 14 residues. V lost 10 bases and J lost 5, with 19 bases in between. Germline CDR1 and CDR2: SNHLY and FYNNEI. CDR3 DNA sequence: TGTGCCACCAAACGAGCTTCCGGGGTAGATACGCAGTATTTT. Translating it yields CATKRASGVDTQYF.

CDR3 in DNA: TGTGCCAGCAGCTTAGGGGGGCTACCCCGTGAGGGCTCCTACAATGAGCAGTACTTC. Protein sequence: CASSLGGLPREGSYNEQYF. V gene TRBV7-8 combines with J gene TRBJ2-1; tentative D call: TRBD1 (6 bases). The last part of the DNA fits TRBJ2-7 better; the J call may be wrong. This CDR3 contains 19 residues. Germline CDR1 SGHVS, CDR2 FQNEAQ.

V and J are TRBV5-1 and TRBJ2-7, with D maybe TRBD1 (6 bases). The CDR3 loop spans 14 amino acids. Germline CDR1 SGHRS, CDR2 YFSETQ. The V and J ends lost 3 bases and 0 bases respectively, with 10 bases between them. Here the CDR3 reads CASSSGQYSYEQYF. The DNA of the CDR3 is TGCGCCAGCAGCTCAGGACAGTACTCCTACGAGCAGTACTTC.

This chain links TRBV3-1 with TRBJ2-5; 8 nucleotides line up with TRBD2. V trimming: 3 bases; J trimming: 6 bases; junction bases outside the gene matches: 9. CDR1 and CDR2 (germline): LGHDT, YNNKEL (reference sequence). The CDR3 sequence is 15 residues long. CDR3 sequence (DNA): TGTGCCAGCAGCCAGACGACTAGCGCTGGAAAGACCCAGTACTTC. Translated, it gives CASSQTTSAGKTQYF.

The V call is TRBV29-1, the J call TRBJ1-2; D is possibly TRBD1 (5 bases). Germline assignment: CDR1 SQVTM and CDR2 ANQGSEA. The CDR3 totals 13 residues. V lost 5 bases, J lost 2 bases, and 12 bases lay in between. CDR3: CSVFDSSNYGYTF. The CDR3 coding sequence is TGCAGCGTTTTTGACAGCAGCAACTATGGCTACACCTTC.

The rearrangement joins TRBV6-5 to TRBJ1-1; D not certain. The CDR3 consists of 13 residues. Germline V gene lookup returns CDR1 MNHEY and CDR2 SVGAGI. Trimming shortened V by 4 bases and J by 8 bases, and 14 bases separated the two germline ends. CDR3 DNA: TGTGCCAGCAGTTCCATGTGGAGGGTCGAAGCTTTCTTT. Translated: CASSSMWRVEAFF.

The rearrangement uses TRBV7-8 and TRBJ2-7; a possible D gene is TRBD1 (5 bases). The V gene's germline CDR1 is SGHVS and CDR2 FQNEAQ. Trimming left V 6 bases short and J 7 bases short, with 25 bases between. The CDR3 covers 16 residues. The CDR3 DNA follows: TGTGCCAGCAGTACAGGTGTGGCTTCCACCGAACTGGAGCAGTACTTC. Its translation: CASSTGVASTELEQYF. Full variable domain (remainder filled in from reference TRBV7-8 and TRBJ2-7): GAGVSQSPRYKVAKRGQDVALRCDPISGHVSLFWYQQALGQGPEFLTYFQNEAQLDKSGLPSDRFFAERPEGSVSTLKIQRTQQEDSAVYLCASSTGVASTELEQYFGPGTRLTVT.

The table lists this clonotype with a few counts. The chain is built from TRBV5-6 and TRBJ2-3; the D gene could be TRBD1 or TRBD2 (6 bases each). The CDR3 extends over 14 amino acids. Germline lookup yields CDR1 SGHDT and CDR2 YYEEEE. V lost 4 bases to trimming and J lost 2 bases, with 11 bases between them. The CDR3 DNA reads TGTGCCAGCAGCACCCGGGGGCCCACAGATACGCAGTATTTT. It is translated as CASSTRGPTDTQYF.

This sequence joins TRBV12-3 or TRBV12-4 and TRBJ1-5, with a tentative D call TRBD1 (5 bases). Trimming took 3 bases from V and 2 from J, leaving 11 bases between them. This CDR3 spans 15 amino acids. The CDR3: CASSFAGIGNQPQHF. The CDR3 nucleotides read TGTGCCAGCAGTTTTGCAGGGATCGGCAATCAGCCCCAGCATTTT.

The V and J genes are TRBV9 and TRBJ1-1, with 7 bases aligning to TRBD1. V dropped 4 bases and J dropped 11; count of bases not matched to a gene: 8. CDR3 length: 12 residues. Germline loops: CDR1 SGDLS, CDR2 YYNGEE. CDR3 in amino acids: CASSTRDSIAFF. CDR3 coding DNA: TGTGCCAGCAGCACACGGGACAGTATCGCTTTCTTT.

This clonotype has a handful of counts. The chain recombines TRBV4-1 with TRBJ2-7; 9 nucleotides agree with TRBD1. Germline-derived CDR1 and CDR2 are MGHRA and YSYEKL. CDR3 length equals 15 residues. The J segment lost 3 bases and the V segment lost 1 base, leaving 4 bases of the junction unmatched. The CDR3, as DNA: TGCGCCAGCAGCCAAGCTGACAGGGGGGTCTACGAGCAGTACTTC. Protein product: CASSQADRGVYEQYF.